This TCR beta chain was documented in a study of glioma-infiltrating T cells after dendritic cell vaccination. Study background: Dendritic cell vaccination trial patients had either newly diagnosed or recurrent glioblastoma.

In this sample, this clone turned up a few times. Measured with immunoSEQ multiplex PCR; TCRdb has only the in-frame clones, and not every one. Of approximately 67,000 clones listed, about 86% were seen once; the top ten hold around 8%. The CDR3 loop spans 15 amino acids. Trimming left V 5 bases short and J 5 bases short, with 19 bases between. The germline V gene has CDR1 ENHRY and CDR2 SYGVKD. PBMC were collected before vaccination, two weeks after the third vaccination, and at progression. The V call is TRBV10-3, the J call TRBJ2-7, with D possibly being TRBD1 (5 bases). The origin of this receptor is a human donor with glioblastoma. Sequencing was performed on blood, taken before dendritic cell vaccination. CDR3 sequence reads: CAISLRQQQSHEQYF. CDR3 DNA sequence: TGTGCCATCAGTCTTCGACAGCAACAATCTCACGAGCAGTACTTC.